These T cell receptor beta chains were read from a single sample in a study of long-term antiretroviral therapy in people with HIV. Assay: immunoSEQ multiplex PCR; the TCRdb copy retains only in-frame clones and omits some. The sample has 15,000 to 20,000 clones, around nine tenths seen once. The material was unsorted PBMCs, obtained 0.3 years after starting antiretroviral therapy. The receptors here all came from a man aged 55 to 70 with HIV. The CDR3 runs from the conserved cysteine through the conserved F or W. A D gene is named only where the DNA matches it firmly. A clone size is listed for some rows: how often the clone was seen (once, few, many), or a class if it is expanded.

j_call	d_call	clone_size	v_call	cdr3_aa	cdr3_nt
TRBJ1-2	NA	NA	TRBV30	CAWSVTHTSSYGYTF	TGTGCCTGGAGTGTAACCCACACCTCTTCCTATGGCTACACCTTC
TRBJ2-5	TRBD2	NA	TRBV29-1	CSAMGGLGGQETQYF	TGCAGCGCTATGGGAGGGTTGGGGGGTCAAGAGACCCAGTACTTC
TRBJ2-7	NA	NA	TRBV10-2	CASSVDAYYEQYF	TGCGCCAGCAGTGTGGACGCGTACTACGAGCAGTACTTC
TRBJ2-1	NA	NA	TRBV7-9	CASSLLNYNEQFF	TGTGCCAGCAGCTTACTTAACTACAATGAGCAGTTCTTC
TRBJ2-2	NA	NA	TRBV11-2	CASSFPFEGANTGELFF	TGTGCCAGCAGCTTTCCTTTCGAGGGGGCGAACACCGGGGAGCTGTTTTTT
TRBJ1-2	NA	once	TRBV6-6	CASSIAGVTGDGYTF	TGTGCCAGCAGTATTGCCGGGGTCACTGGGGATGGCTACACCTTC
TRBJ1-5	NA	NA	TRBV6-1	CASSLGQRNQPQHF	TGTGCCAGCAGTCTCGGACAGCGGAATCAGCCCCAGCATTTT
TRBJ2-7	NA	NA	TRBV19	CASSYSMIQGYDEQYF	TGTGCCAGTAGTTACTCGATGATCCAGGGGTACGACGAGCAGTACTTC
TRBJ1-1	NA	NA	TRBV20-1	CSARLNTEAFF	TGCAGTGCTAGGTTGAACACTGAAGCTTTCTTT
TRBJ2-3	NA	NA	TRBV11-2	CASSSKRRETLEDTQYF	TGTGCCAGCAGCTCCAAACGACGGGAGACCCTCGAGGATACGCAGTATTTT
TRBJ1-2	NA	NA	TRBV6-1	CASNAVSWVGSDTF	TGTGCCAGCAACGCGGTCTCGTGGGTAGGGTCTGACACCTTC
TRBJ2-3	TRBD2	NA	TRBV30	CAWISGLAGGRTDTQYF	TGTGCCTGGATCTCGGGACTAGCGGGCGGACGCACAGATACGCAGTATTTT
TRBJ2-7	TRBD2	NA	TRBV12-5	CASGRTSGGALSYEQYF	TGTGCTAGTGGTCGGACTAGCGGGGGGGCCCTCTCCTACGAGCAGTACTTC
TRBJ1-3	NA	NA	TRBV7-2	CASSTQVDSGNTIYF	TGTGCCAGCAGCACCCAAGTAGACTCTGGAAACACCATATATTTT
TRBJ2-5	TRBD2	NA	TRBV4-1	CASSQFRTVKIAGAYQETQYF	TGCGCCAGCAGCCAATTCCGGACAGTGAAAATAGCGGGGGCGTACCAAGAGACCCAGTACTTC
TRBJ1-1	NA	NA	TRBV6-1	CASRRARDTEAFF	TGTGCCAGCAGGAGGGCCCGGGACACTGAAGCTTTCTTT
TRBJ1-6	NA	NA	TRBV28	CASSKFQGVNSPLHF	TGTGCCAGCAGTAAATTCCAGGGAGTAAATTCACCCCTCCACTTT